This TCR beta chain was profiled in a study of blood T cell repertoires in COVID-19. Study background: Acute and convalescent COVID-19 specimens originated in the United States, Italy and Spain. T cells, B-cell-depleted T cells, or PBMCs supplied cDNA or gDNA.

Under the authors' procedure: By means of reference gene primer amplification, nucleated cell counts were estimated. The method was immunoSEQ multiplex PCR; TCRdb's version includes in-frame clones alone and lacks a portion of them. V and J calls and clone size come straight from that table; D and trimming were deduced from the DNA. Altogether about 400,000 clones are present, roughly 90% being singletons, with the ten largest covering approximately 2.1%. Trimming stripped 2 bases from V and 5 bases from J, with 2 bases between. The germline V gene encodes CDR1 SGHNT and CDR2 YYREEE (reference sequence). This CDR3 spans 11 amino acids.

Sequencing was performed on PBMCs or T cells enriched from blood (not recorded which). The sequence was obtained from a woman between 40 and 50 years old with acute COVID-19. The chain is built from TRBV5-4 and TRBJ2-1; D is undetermined. The CDR3 reads CASSFDNEQFF. The CDR3, as DNA: TGTGCCAGCAGCTTCGACAATGAGCAGTTCTTC.